This T cell receptor beta chain stems from a study of blood T cell repertoires in COVID-19. V dropped 4 bases and J dropped 0 bases, with 10 bases sitting between them. CDR3 length equals 15 residues. The V gene's germline CDR1 is MGHRA and CDR2 YSYEKL. The authors' processing: How many nucleated cells were present was estimated from reference gene primer amplification. Assay used: immunoSEQ multiplex PCR; TCRdb lists only in-frame clones, some missing. D and trimming were read from the DNA, whereas the V and J calls and clone size are those reported in that table. The sample shows 150,000 to 250,000 clones, 94% of them seen only once.

The material sequenced was peripheral blood. This sequence originates from a man aged 25 to 45 with COVID-19, enrolled during active disease. The chain combines TRBV4-1 with TRBJ1-5; weak D call: TRBD1 (5 bases). The CDR3 DNA is TGCGCCAGCAGCCTCGTACAGGATAGCAATCAGCCCCAGCATTTT. Translation gives CASSLVQDSNQPQHF.